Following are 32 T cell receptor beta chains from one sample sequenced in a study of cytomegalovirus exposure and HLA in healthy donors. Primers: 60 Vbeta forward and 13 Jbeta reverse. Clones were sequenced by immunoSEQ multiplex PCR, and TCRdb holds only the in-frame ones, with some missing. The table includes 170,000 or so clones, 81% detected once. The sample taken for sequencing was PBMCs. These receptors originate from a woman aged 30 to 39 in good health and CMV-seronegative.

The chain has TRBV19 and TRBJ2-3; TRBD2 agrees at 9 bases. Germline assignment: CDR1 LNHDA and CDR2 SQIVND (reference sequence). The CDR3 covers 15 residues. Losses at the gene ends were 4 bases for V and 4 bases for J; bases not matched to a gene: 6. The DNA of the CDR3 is TGTGCCAGTAGTACACTAGCGGGTGTCTCAGATACGCAGTATTTT. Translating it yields CASSTLAGVSDTQYF.

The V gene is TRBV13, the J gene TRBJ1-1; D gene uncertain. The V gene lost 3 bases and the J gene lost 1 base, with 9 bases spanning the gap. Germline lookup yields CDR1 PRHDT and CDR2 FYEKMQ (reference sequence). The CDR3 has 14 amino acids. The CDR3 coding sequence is TGTGCCAGCAGCTTTCTGTGGAGGAACACTGAAGCTTTCTTT. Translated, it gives CASSFLWRNTEAFF.

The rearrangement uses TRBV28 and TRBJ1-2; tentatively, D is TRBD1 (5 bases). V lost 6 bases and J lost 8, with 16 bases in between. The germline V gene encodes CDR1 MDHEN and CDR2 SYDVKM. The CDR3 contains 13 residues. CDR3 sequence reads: CASRAPGVRGYTF. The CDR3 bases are TGTGCCAGCAGAGCCCCGGGGGTGCGAGGCTACACCTTC.

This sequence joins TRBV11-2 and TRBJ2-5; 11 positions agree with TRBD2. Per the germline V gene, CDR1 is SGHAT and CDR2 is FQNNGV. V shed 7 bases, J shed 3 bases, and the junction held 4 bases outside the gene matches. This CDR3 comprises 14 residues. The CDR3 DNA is TGTGCCAGCAAACCTAGCGGGGGGAAAGAGACCCAGTACTTC. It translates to CASKPSGGKETQYF.

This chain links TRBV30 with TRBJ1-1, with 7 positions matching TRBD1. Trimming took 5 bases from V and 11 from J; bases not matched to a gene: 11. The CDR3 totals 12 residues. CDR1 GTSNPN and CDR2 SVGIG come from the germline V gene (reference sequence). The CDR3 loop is CAWAPGQPLAFF. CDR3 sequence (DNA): TGTGCCTGGGCTCCGGGACAGCCTTTGGCTTTCTTT.

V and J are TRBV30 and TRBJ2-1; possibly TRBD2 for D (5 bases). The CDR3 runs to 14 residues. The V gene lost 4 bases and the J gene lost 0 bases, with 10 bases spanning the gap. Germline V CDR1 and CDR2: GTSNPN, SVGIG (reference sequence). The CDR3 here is CAWKSGSSYNEQFF. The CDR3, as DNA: TGTGCCTGGAAGTCGGGGAGCTCCTACAATGAGCAGTTCTTC.

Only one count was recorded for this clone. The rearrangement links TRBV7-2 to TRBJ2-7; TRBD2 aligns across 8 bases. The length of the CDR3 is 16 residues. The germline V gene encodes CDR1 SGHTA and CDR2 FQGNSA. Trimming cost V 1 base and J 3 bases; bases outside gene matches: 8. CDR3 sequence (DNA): TGTGCCAGCAGCTTAGTGGCCGGGGGGGCCTTCTACGAGCAGTACTTC. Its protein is CASSLVAGGAFYEQYF.

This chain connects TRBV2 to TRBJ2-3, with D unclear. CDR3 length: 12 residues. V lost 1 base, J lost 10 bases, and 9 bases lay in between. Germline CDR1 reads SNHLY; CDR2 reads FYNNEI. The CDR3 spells CASSEGPNPQYF. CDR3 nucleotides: TGTGCCAGCAGTGAAGGGCCGAACCCGCAGTATTTT.

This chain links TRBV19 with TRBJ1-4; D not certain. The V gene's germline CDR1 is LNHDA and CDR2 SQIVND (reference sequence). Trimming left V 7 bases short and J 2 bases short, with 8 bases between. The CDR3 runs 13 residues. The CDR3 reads CASKRVTNEKLFF. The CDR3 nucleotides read TGTGCCAGTAAGCGAGTTACTAATGAAAAACTGTTTTTT.

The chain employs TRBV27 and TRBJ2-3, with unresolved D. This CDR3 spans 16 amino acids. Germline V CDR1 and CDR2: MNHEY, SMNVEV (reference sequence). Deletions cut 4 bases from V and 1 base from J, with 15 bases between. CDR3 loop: CASSSLRGRGTDTQYF. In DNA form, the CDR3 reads TGTGCCAGCAGTTCCCTGCGTGGCCGGGGCACAGATACGCAGTATTTT.

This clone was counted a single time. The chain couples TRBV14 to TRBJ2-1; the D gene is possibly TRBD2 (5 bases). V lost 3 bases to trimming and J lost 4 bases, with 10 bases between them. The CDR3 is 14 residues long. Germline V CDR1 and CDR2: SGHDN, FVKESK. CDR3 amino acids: CASSHFRDYNEQFF. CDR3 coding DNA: TGTGCCAGCAGCCATTTTCGGGATTACAATGAGCAGTTCTTC.

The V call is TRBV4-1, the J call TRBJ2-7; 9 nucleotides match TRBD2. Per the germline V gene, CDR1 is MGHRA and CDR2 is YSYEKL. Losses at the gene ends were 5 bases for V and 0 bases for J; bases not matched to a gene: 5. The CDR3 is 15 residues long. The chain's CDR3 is CASSEVSGSSYEQYF. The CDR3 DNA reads TGCGCCAGCAGCGAAGTTAGCGGGAGCTCCTACGAGCAGTACTTC.

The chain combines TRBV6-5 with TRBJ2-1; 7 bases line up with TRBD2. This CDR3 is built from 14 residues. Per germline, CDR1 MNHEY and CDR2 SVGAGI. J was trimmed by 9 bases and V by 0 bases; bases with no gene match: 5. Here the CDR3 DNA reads TGTGCCAGCAGTTACTCGTTCGGGGAGGGTGAGCAGTTCTTC. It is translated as CASSYSFGEGEQFF.

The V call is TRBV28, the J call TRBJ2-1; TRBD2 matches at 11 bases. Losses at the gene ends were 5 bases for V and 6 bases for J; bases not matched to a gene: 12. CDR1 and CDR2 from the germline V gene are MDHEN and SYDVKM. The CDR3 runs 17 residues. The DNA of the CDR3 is TGTGCCAGCAGTCTGACTAGCGGGAAGCAAGGGGGCAATGAGCAGTTCTTC. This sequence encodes CASSLTSGKQGGNEQFF.

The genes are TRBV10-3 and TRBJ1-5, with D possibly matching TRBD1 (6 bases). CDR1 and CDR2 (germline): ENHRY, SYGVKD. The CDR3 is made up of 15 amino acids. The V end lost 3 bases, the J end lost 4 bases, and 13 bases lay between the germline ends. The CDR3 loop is CAISDWQGRNQPQHF. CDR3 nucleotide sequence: TGTGCCATCAGTGATTGGCAGGGGCGAAATCAGCCCCAGCATTTT.

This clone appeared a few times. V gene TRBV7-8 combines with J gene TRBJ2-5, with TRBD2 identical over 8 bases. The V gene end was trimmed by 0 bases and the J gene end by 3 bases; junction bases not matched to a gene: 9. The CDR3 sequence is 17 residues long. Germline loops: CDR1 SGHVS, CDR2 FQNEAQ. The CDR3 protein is CASSLAHGGGGEETQYF. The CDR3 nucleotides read TGTGCCAGCAGCTTAGCGCACGGGGGGGGTGGAGAAGAGACCCAGTACTTC.

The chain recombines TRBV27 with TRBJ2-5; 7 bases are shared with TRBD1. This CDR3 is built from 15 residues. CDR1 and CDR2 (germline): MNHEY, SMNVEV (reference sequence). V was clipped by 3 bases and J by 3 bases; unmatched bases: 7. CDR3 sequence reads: CASSFTDRPEETQYF. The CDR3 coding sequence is TGTGCCAGCAGTTTCACGGACAGGCCCGAAGAGACCCAGTACTTC.

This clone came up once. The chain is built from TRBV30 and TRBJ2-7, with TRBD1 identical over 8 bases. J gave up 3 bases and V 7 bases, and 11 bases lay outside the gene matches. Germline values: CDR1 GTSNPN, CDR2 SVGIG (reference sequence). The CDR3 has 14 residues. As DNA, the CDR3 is TGTGCCTACGACCAACCGGGACAGGTCTACGAGCAGTACTTC. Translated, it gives CAYDQPGQVYEQYF.

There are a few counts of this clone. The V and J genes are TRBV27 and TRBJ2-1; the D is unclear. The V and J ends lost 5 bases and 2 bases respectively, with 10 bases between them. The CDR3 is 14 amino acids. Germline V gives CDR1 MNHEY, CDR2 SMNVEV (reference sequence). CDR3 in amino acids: CASSPRLAYNEQFF. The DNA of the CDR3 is TGTGCCAGCAGTCCCCGGCTAGCCTACAATGAGCAGTTCTTC.

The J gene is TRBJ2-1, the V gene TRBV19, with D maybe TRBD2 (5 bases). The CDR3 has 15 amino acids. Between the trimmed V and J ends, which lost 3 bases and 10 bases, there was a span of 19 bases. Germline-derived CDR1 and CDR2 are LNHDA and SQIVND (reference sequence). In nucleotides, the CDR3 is TGTGCCAGTAGTATCCCACTAGACGGCCTCGGGGAGCAGTTCTTC. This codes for CASSIPLDGLGEQFF.

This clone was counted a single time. Here the CDR3 reads CASSTVTGQGNGYTF. The CDR3, as DNA: TGTGCCAGCAGCACGGTTACTGGACAGGGGAATGGCTACACCTTC. The chain joins TRBV5-4 to TRBJ1-2; 9 positions agree with TRBD1. Per germline, CDR1 SGHNT and CDR2 YYREEE (reference sequence). J lost 6 bases, V lost 4 bases, and 10 bases had no gene match. CDR3 length: 15 residues.

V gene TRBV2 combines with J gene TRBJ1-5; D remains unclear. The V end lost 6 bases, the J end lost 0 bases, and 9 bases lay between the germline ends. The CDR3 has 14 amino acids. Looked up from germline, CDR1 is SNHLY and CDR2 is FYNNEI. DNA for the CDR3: TGTGCCAGCAGGTCAGGTTATAGCAATCAGCCCCAGCATTTT. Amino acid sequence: CASRSGYSNQPQHF.

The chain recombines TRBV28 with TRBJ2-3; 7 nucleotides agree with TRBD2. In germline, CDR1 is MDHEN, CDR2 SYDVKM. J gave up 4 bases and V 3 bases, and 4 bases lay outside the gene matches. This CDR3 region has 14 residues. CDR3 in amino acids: CASSLAGDADTQYF. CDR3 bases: TGTGCCAGCAGTTTGGCGGGAGACGCAGATACGCAGTATTTT.

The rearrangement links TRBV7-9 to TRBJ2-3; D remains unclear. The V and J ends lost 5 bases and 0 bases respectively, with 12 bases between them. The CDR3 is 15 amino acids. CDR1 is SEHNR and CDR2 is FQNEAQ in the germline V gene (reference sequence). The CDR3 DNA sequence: TGTGCCAGCAGCCGTAGCATGGATAGCACAGATACGCAGTATTTT. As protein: CASSRSMDSTDTQYF.

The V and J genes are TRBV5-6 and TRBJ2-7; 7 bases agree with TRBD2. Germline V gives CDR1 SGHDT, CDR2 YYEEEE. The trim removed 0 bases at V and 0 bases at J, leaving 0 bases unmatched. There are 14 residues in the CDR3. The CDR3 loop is CASSLAGGSYEQYF. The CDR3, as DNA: TGTGCCAGCAGCTTGGCGGGGGGCTCCTACGAGCAGTACTTC.

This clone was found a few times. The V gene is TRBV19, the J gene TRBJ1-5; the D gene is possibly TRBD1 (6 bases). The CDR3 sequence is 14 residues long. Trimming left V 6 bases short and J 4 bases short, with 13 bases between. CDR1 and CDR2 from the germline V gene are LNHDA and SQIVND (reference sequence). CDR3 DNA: TGTGCCAGTAGATTTCGACAGGAAAATCAGCCCCAGCATTTT. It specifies CASRFRQENQPQHF.

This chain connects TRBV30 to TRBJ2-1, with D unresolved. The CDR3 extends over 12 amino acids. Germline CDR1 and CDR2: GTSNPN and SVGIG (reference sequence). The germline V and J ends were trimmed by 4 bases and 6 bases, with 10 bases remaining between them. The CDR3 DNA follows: TGTGCCTGGATTGGCAACAGCAATGAGCAGTTCTTC. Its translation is CAWIGNSNEQFF.

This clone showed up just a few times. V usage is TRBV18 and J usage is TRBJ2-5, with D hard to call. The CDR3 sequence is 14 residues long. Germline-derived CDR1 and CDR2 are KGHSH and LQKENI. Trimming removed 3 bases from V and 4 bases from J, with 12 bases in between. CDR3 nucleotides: TGTGCCAGCTCACCCGGGTTGTTAGGAGAGACCCAGTACTTC. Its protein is CASSPGLLGETQYF.

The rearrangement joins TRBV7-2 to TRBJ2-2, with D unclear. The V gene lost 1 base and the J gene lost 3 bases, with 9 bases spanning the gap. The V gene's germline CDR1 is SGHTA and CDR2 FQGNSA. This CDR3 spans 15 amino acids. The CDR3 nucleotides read TGTGCCAGCAGCTTAGGGATGGCGGACACCGGGGAGCTGTTTTTT. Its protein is CASSLGMADTGELFF.

DNA for the CDR3: TGTGCCAGCAGCCACCGGGACAGGGAGGTGAGTACGTACTTC. This gives the protein CASSHRDREVSTYF. The chain recombines TRBV11-3 with TRBJ2-7, with 9 bases fitting TRBD1. The V gene's germline CDR1 is SGHNT and CDR2 YENEEA. This CDR3 comprises 14 residues. The junction had 14 bases not matched to a gene; V was cut back by 5 bases and J by 12 bases.

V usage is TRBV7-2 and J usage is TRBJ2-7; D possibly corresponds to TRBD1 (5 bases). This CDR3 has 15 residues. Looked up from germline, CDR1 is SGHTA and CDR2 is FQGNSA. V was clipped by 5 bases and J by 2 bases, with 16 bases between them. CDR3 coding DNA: TGTGCCAGCAGCCCTTCCCGGCAGGGCACCTACGAGCAGTACTTC. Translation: CASSPSRQGTYEQYF.

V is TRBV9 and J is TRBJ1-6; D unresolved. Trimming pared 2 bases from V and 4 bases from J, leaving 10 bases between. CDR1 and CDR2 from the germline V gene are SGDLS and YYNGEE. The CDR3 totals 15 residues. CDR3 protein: CASSVRETYNSPLHF. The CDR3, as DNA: TGTGCCAGCAGCGTCCGGGAGACGTATAATTCACCCCTCCACTTT.